A selection of T cell receptor beta chains follows, all from one sample in a study of blood T cell repertoires in COVID-19. Libraries were prepared by immunoSEQ multiplex PCR; TCRdb keeps only in-frame clonotypes and omits some of them. The table has some 240,000 clones, 65% to 90% seen once; the top ten hold 2.4%. The source material was peripheral blood. The source of these receptors is a woman in her sixties or seventies with COVID-19, enrolled during active disease. Both conserved end residues are part of each CDR3. The D gene is left open where the match is weak. Expanded clones get a size class; other rows say once, few or many, or leave the size out.

CDR3 length: 14; D gene: -; J gene: TRBJ2-6; V gene: TRBV30; clone size: -; CDR3 protein: CAWSTGSGANVLTF; CDR3 DNA: TGTGCCTGGAGTACAGGCTCTGGGGCCAACGTCCTGACTTTC
CDR3 length: 14; D gene: -; J gene: TRBJ1-4; V gene: TRBV3-1/TRBV3-2; clone size: -; CDR3 protein: CASSPPLNNEKLFF; CDR3 DNA: TGTGCCAGCAGCCCTCCCTTAAATAATGAAAAACTGTTTTTT
CDR3 length: 14; D gene: -; J gene: TRBJ1-1; V gene: TRBV7-3; clone size: -; CDR3 protein: CASSLRGDNTEAFF; CDR3 DNA: TGTGCCAGCAGCTTACGAGGAGATAACACTGAAGCTTTCTTT
CDR3 length: 15; D gene: -; J gene: TRBJ2-7; V gene: TRBV15; clone size: -; CDR3 protein: CATSREDMSPYEQYF; CDR3 DNA: TGTGCCACCAGCAGAGAGGACATGTCACCCTACGAGCAGTACTTC
CDR3 length: 15; D gene: -; J gene: TRBJ1-1; V gene: TRBV27; clone size: -; CDR3 protein: CASGKLRELNTEAFF; CDR3 DNA: TGTGCCAGCGGTAAGTTAAGAGAATTGAACACTGAAGCTTTCTTT
CDR3 length: 15; D gene: TRBD2; J gene: TRBJ2-1; V gene: TRBV7-8; clone size: -; CDR3 protein: CASSLEAGGWNEQFF; CDR3 DNA: TGTGCCAGCAGCTTAGAAGCGGGAGGGTGGAATGAGCAGTTCTTC
CDR3 length: 13; D gene: -; J gene: TRBJ2-1; V gene: TRBV7-8; clone size: -; CDR3 protein: CASSQGGVNEQFF; CDR3 DNA: TGTGCCAGCAGCCAGGGCGGGGTCAATGAGCAGTTCTTC
CDR3 length: 18; D gene: TRBD1; J gene: TRBJ1-5; V gene: TRBV19; clone size: -; CDR3 protein: CASSIGTGEDYSNQPQHF; CDR3 DNA: TGTGCCAGTAGTATAGGGACAGGAGAAGACTATAGCAATCAGCCCCAGCATTTT
CDR3 length: 14; D gene: TRBD1; J gene: TRBJ1-1; V gene: TRBV19; clone size: -; CDR3 protein: CASRDRALNTEAFF; CDR3 DNA: TGTGCCAGTAGGGACAGGGCCCTGAACACTGAAGCTTTCTTT
CDR3 length: 13; D gene: -; J gene: TRBJ2-2; V gene: TRBV7-3; clone size: -; CDR3 protein: CASTPKNTGELFF; CDR3 DNA: TGTGCCAGCACCCCCAAGAACACCGGGGAGCTGTTTTTT
CDR3 length: 16; D gene: TRBD1; J gene: TRBJ1-1; V gene: TRBV5-1; clone size: -; CDR3 protein: CASRTGTGGSDTEAFF; CDR3 DNA: TGCGCCAGCAGAACCGGGACAGGGGGCTCGGACACTGAAGCTTTCTTT
CDR3 length: 15; D gene: TRBD2; J gene: TRBJ2-7; V gene: TRBV28; clone size: -; CDR3 protein: CASSQPAGGPYEQYF; CDR3 DNA: TGTGCCAGCTCCCAGCCAGCGGGAGGGCCCTACGAGCAGTACTTC
CDR3 length: 14; D gene: -; J gene: TRBJ2-2; V gene: TRBV30; clone size: -; CDR3 protein: CAWSPGGSGGELFF; CDR3 DNA: TGTGCCTGGAGTCCCGGGGGATCAGGCGGGGAGCTGTTTTTT
CDR3 length: 15; D gene: TRBD1; J gene: TRBJ2-2; V gene: TRBV29-1; clone size: -; CDR3 protein: CSARTGGADTGELFF; CDR3 DNA: TGCAGCGCCCGGACAGGGGGCGCCGACACCGGGGAGCTGTTTTTT
CDR3 length: 16; D gene: TRBD1; J gene: TRBJ2-2; V gene: TRBV2; clone size: -; CDR3 protein: CASSVGQGAGTGELFF; CDR3 DNA: TGTGCCAGCAGTGTCGGACAGGGGGCTGGCACCGGGGAGCTGTTTTTT
CDR3 length: 14; D gene: -; J gene: TRBJ1-3; V gene: TRBV7-2; clone size: once; CDR3 protein: CASSLPGSGNTIYF; CDR3 DNA: TGTGCCAGCAGCTTGCCAGGCTCTGGAAACACCATATATTTT
CDR3 length: 15; D gene: TRBD1; J gene: TRBJ2-7; V gene: TRBV27; clone size: -; CDR3 protein: CASRDRVLSSYEQYF; CDR3 DNA: TGTGCCAGCAGGGACAGGGTCTTGTCCTCCTACGAGCAGTACTTC
CDR3 length: 13; D gene: TRBD1; J gene: TRBJ2-7; V gene: TRBV6-6; clone size: -; CDR3 protein: CASNPGGDYEQYF; CDR3 DNA: TGTGCCAGCAACCCAGGGGGCGACTACGAGCAGTACTTC
CDR3 length: 14; D gene: TRBD1; J gene: TRBJ2-1; V gene: TRBV2; clone size: -; CDR3 protein: CASTWGTGENEQFF; CDR3 DNA: TGTGCCAGCACCTGGGGGACAGGGGAAAACGAGCAGTTCTTC
CDR3 length: 13; D gene: -; J gene: TRBJ2-1; V gene: TRBV7-3; clone size: -; CDR3 protein: CASSLMGQGMQFF; CDR3 DNA: TGTGCCAGCAGCTTAATGGGGCAGGGAATGCAGTTCTTC
CDR3 length: 13; D gene: -; J gene: TRBJ1-5; V gene: TRBV24-1; clone size: few; CDR3 protein: CATSAQENQPQHF; CDR3 DNA: TGTGCCACCAGTGCACAGGAAAATCAGCCCCAGCATTTT
CDR3 length: 13; D gene: -; J gene: TRBJ1-3; V gene: TRBV5-1; clone size: -; CDR3 protein: CASSLVPMNTIYF; CDR3 DNA: TGCGCCAGCAGCTTGGTTCCCATGAACACCATATATTTT
CDR3 length: 12; D gene: -; J gene: TRBJ1-5; V gene: TRBV7-2; clone size: -; CDR3 protein: CASSPRGEPQHF; CDR3 DNA: TGTGCCAGCAGCCCCCGAGGTGAGCCCCAGCATTTT
CDR3 length: 11; D gene: TRBD1; J gene: TRBJ1-2; V gene: TRBV29-1; clone size: -; CDR3 protein: CSAYRGGGYTF; CDR3 DNA: TGCAGCGCTTACAGGGGTGGAGGCTACACCTTC
CDR3 length: 13; D gene: -; J gene: TRBJ1-1; V gene: TRBV7-2; clone size: -; CDR3 protein: CASSSQLLTEAFF; CDR3 DNA: TGTGCCAGCAGCTCGCAACTCCTCACTGAAGCTTTCTTT
CDR3 length: 18; D gene: -; J gene: TRBJ2-1; V gene: TRBV11-3; clone size: -; CDR3 protein: CASSLDELLGRSYNEQFF; CDR3 DNA: TGTGCCAGCAGCTTAGATGAACTCCTAGGAAGGTCCTACAATGAGCAGTTCTTC
CDR3 length: 13; D gene: TRBD1; J gene: TRBJ2-5; V gene: TRBV12-3/TRBV12-4; clone size: -; CDR3 protein: CASRGTVGETQYF; CDR3 DNA: TGTGCCAGCAGGGGGACAGTCGGAGAGACCCAGTACTTC
CDR3 length: 12; D gene: -; J gene: TRBJ2-5; V gene: TRBV27; clone size: once; CDR3 protein: CASRGVRETQYF; CDR3 DNA: TGTGCCAGCAGAGGGGTTCGGGAGACCCAGTACTTC
CDR3 length: 16; D gene: -; J gene: TRBJ1-3; V gene: TRBV4-2; clone size: -; CDR3 protein: CASSRGKGLSGNTIYF; CDR3 DNA: TGTGCCAGCAGCCGCGGTAAGGGGCTCTCTGGAAACACCATATATTTT
CDR3 length: 18; D gene: TRBD1; J gene: TRBJ2-1; V gene: TRBV6-4; clone size: -; CDR3 protein: CASSVSPGGLSSYNEQFF; CDR3 DNA: TGTGCCAGCAGTGTATCTCCAGGGGGATTGAGCTCCTACAATGAGCAGTTCTTC
CDR3 length: 13; D gene: TRBD1; J gene: TRBJ2-7; V gene: TRBV6-2/TRBV6-3; clone size: -; CDR3 protein: CASIPDRTYEQYF; CDR3 DNA: TGTGCCAGCATCCCGGACAGGACTTACGAGCAGTACTTC
CDR3 length: 16; D gene: -; J gene: TRBJ2-1; V gene: TRBV4-3; clone size: -; CDR3 protein: CASSQGSGGRYNEQFF; CDR3 DNA: TGCGCCAGCAGCCAAGGGTCGGGGGGCAGATACAATGAGCAGTTCTTC
CDR3 length: 11; D gene: -; J gene: TRBJ1-2; V gene: TRBV3-1/TRBV3-2; clone size: -; CDR3 protein: CASSRSGGYTF; CDR3 DNA: TGTGCCAGCAGCCGCTCCGGGGGCTACACCTTC
CDR3 length: 21; D gene: -; J gene: TRBJ2-1; V gene: TRBV19; clone size: -; CDR3 protein: CASRSRGLGSGIHPSYNEQFF; CDR3 DNA: TGTGCCAGTAGGAGCAGGGGATTAGGGAGCGGGATACATCCCTCCTACAATGAGCAGTTCTTC
CDR3 length: 12; D gene: TRBD1; J gene: TRBJ1-1; V gene: TRBV29-1; clone size: -; CDR3 protein: CSADRVNTEAFF; CDR3 DNA: TGCAGCGCGGACAGGGTCAACACTGAAGCTTTCTTT
CDR3 length: 16; D gene: TRBD2; J gene: TRBJ2-5; V gene: TRBV11-2; clone size: -; CDR3 protein: CASSPGTSGARETQYF; CDR3 DNA: TGTGCCAGCAGCCCCGGGACTAGCGGGGCTAGGGAGACCCAGTACTTC
CDR3 length: 12; D gene: -; J gene: TRBJ2-1; V gene: TRBV7-9; clone size: -; CDR3 protein: CASSQTTGEQFF; CDR3 DNA: TGTGCCAGCAGCCAAACCACAGGGGAGCAGTTCTTC
CDR3 length: 15; D gene: TRBD1; J gene: TRBJ1-2; V gene: TRBV10-3; clone size: -; CDR3 protein: CAISDGGQANYGYTF; CDR3 DNA: TGTGCCATCAGTGACGGGGGACAGGCAAACTATGGCTACACCTTC
CDR3 length: 11; D gene: -; J gene: TRBJ1-2; V gene: TRBV28; clone size: -; CDR3 protein: CASSFLLGYTF; CDR3 DNA: TGTGCCAGCAGTTTCCTCCTGGGCTACACCTTC